Given below is one T cell receptor (beta chain) in context. These data come from a study of blood T cell repertoires in COVID-19. The CDR3 contains 15 residues. Germline loops: CDR1 SNHLY, CDR2 FYNNEI. Trimming took 5 bases from V and 7 from J; bases not matched to a gene: 12. Here immunoSEQ multiplex PCR was the method, and the copy in TCRdb shows in-frame clones only, minus some. In the table there are 15,000 to 20,000 clones, around nine tenths of which are singletons. The TCR originated in a man aged 55 to 70 with active COVID-19. Material: peripheral blood. V usage is TRBV2 and J usage is TRBJ1-2; the match to TRBD1 covers 8 bases. CDR3 in DNA: TGTGCCAGCAGTCCACCCGGGACAGGCCTCGGTGGCTACACCTTC. This encodes CASSPPGTGLGGYTF.